The rows below give T cell receptor beta chains drawn from one sample of a study of blood T cell repertoires in COVID-19. Produced via immunoSEQ multiplex PCR; TCRdb's table is partial and in-frame only. The sample has 150,000 or so clones; roughly 90% are singletons. Sequencing was carried out using PBMCs or T cells enriched from blood (not recorded which). These receptors were collected from a human donor with acute COVID-19. The donor label of this sample is uncertain. The CDR3 runs from the conserved cysteine through the conserved F or W. D genes are given only for firm matches. Only part of the rows carry a size: once, few, many, or a class if the clone is expanded.

v_call: TRBV30
clone_size: once
j_call: TRBJ1-1
d_call: NA
cdr3_aa: CAWVPPDRQNTEAFF
cdr3_nt: TGTGCCTGGGTTCCCCCCGACAGGCAGAACACTGAAGCTTTCTTT

v_call: TRBV4-3
clone_size: NA
j_call: TRBJ1-1
d_call: NA
cdr3_aa: CASSQDAFRRGNTEAFF
cdr3_nt: TGCGCCAGCAGCCAAGATGCTTTCAGGAGGGGGAACACTGAAGCTTTCTTT

v_call: TRBV11-2
clone_size: NA
j_call: TRBJ2-3
d_call: NA
cdr3_aa: CASRTLSGRKDTQYF
cdr3_nt: TGTGCCAGCAGGACTCTGTCGGGGAGAAAAGATACGCAGTATTTT

v_call: TRBV19
clone_size: NA
j_call: TRBJ2-2
d_call: TRBD2
cdr3_aa: CASSMTSGGTGELFF
cdr3_nt: TGTGCCAGTAGTATGACGAGCGGGGGCACCGGGGAGCTGTTTTTT

v_call: TRBV7-9
clone_size: NA
j_call: TRBJ1-4
d_call: NA
cdr3_aa: CASSEIGGVEKLFF
cdr3_nt: TGTGCCAGCAGCGAGATAGGGGGAGTTGAAAAACTGTTTTTT

v_call: TRBV24-1
clone_size: NA
j_call: TRBJ2-2
d_call: TRBD1
cdr3_aa: CATSEDRGLYTGELFF
cdr3_nt: TGTGCCACCAGTGAGGACAGGGGCCTTTACACCGGGGAGCTGTTTTTT

v_call: TRBV6-1
clone_size: NA
j_call: TRBJ1-3
d_call: NA
cdr3_aa: CASSEQGIRNTIYF
cdr3_nt: TGTGCCAGCAGTGAACAGGGAATAAGAAACACCATATATTTT

v_call: TRBV12-3/TRBV12-4
clone_size: NA
j_call: TRBJ2-7
d_call: NA
cdr3_aa: CASRVPGDEQYF
cdr3_nt: TGTGCCAGCAGGGTCCCAGGGGACGAGCAGTACTTC

v_call: TRBV19
clone_size: NA
j_call: TRBJ2-7
d_call: TRBD1
cdr3_aa: CASSMRQGALNEQYF
cdr3_nt: TGTGCCAGTAGTATGAGACAGGGGGCTCTAAACGAGCAGTACTTC

v_call: TRBV24-1
clone_size: NA
j_call: TRBJ1-4
d_call: TRBD1
cdr3_aa: CATSDPGTGPNEKLFF
cdr3_nt: TGTGCCACCAGTGACCCCGGGACAGGACCTAATGAAAAACTGTTTTTT

v_call: TRBV30
clone_size: NA
j_call: TRBJ1-6
d_call: NA
cdr3_aa: CAWSRGEYSPLHF
cdr3_nt: TGTGCCTGGAGTCGAGGTGAATATTCACCCCTCCACTTT

v_call: TRBV5-1
clone_size: few
j_call: TRBJ1-3
d_call: NA
cdr3_aa: CASSLGTRDTIYF
cdr3_nt: TGCGCCAGCAGCTTGGGGACCAGGGACACCATATATTTT

v_call: TRBV29-1
clone_size: NA
j_call: TRBJ2-7
d_call: NA
cdr3_aa: CSAHMAGSYEQYF
cdr3_nt: TGCAGCGCTCACATGGCGGGTTCCTACGAGCAGTACTTC

v_call: TRBV9
clone_size: NA
j_call: TRBJ2-3
d_call: TRBD1
cdr3_aa: CASSATPQGAHKTADTQYF
cdr3_nt: TGTGCCAGCAGCGCGACCCCACAGGGGGCGCACAAAACGGCAGATACGCAGTATTTT

v_call: TRBV2
clone_size: NA
j_call: TRBJ2-5
d_call: NA
cdr3_aa: CASRGLQETQYF
cdr3_nt: TGTGCCAGCAGAGGACTTCAAGAGACCCAGTACTTC

v_call: TRBV27
clone_size: NA
j_call: TRBJ2-7
d_call: TRBD1
cdr3_aa: CASRRQGGYEQYF
cdr3_nt: TGTGCCAGCAGGCGACAGGGGGGCTACGAGCAGTACTTC

v_call: TRBV5-6
clone_size: NA
j_call: TRBJ1-1
d_call: TRBD1
cdr3_aa: CASSVMTGFNTEAFF
cdr3_nt: TGTGCCAGCAGCGTTATGACAGGGTTTAACACTGAAGCTTTCTTT

v_call: TRBV10-2
clone_size: NA
j_call: TRBJ1-5
d_call: TRBD1
cdr3_aa: CASSVGDRGNQPQHF
cdr3_nt: TGCGCCAGCAGTGTAGGGGACAGGGGGAATCAGCCCCAGCATTTT

v_call: TRBV6-5
clone_size: NA
j_call: TRBJ2-1
d_call: TRBD1
cdr3_aa: CASNGQGVGEQFF
cdr3_nt: TGTGCCAGCAATGGACAGGGAGTTGGGGAGCAGTTCTTC

v_call: TRBV10-3
clone_size: NA
j_call: TRBJ2-2
d_call: TRBD1
cdr3_aa: CAISDRPTGGHTGELFF
cdr3_nt: TGTGCCATCAGTGACCGCCCGACAGGGGGCCACACCGGGGAGCTGTTTTTT

v_call: TRBV18
clone_size: NA
j_call: TRBJ2-7
d_call: NA
cdr3_aa: CASSPLGTRDEQYF
cdr3_nt: TGTGCCAGCTCACCTCTCGGGACTCGCGACGAGCAGTACTTC

v_call: TRBV9
clone_size: NA
j_call: TRBJ2-3
d_call: NA
cdr3_aa: CASSAQGDLTDTQYF
cdr3_nt: TGTGCCAGCAGCGCTCAGGGTGATTTAACAGATACGCAGTATTTT

v_call: TRBV30
clone_size: NA
j_call: TRBJ2-3
d_call: NA
cdr3_aa: CAWSPLWGQPSTDTQYF
cdr3_nt: TGTGCCTGGAGTCCCCTATGGGGCCAGCCGAGCACAGATACGCAGTATTTT

v_call: TRBV11-2
clone_size: NA
j_call: TRBJ2-1
d_call: TRBD2
cdr3_aa: CASSKLSGTSGAGYNEQFF
cdr3_nt: TGTGCCAGCAGCAAGCTATCCGGGACTAGCGGGGCGGGGTACAATGAGCAGTTCTTC

v_call: TRBV19
clone_size: NA
j_call: TRBJ1-1
d_call: NA
cdr3_aa: CASTMETGRWNTEAFF
cdr3_nt: TGTGCCAGTACGATGGAAACAGGTCGGTGGAACACTGAAGCTTTCTTT

v_call: TRBV7-3
clone_size: NA
j_call: TRBJ1-1
d_call: TRBD1
cdr3_aa: CASSKGTGGTEAFF
cdr3_nt: TGTGCCAGCAGCAAGGGGACAGGGGGGACTGAAGCTTTCTTT

v_call: TRBV7-5
clone_size: NA
j_call: TRBJ2-3
d_call: NA
cdr3_aa: CARSPYSGGSTDTQYF
cdr3_nt: TGTGCCAGAAGCCCCTACAGTGGGGGGAGCACAGATACGCAGTATTTT

v_call: TRBV30
clone_size: NA
j_call: TRBJ1-1
d_call: TRBD1
cdr3_aa: CAWSGGSEGAWNTEAFF
cdr3_nt: TGTGCCTGGAGTGGGGGGTCCGAGGGGGCGTGGAACACTGAAGCTTTCTTT

v_call: TRBV6-2/TRBV6-3
clone_size: NA
j_call: TRBJ1-6
d_call: TRBD1
cdr3_aa: CASSLRDRYNSPLHF
cdr3_nt: TGTGCCAGCAGCCTCCGGGACAGATATAATTCACCCCTCCACTTT

v_call: TRBV7-8
clone_size: NA
j_call: TRBJ1-2
d_call: NA
cdr3_aa: CASSQEGDYGYTF
cdr3_nt: TGTGCCAGCAGCCAAGAGGGAGATTATGGCTACACCTTC

v_call: TRBV5-8
clone_size: NA
j_call: TRBJ1-4
d_call: TRBD1
cdr3_aa: CASSVGQGEEKLFF
cdr3_nt: TGTGCCAGCAGCGTGGGACAGGGAGAAGAAAAACTGTTTTTT

v_call: TRBV9
clone_size: NA
j_call: TRBJ2-3
d_call: TRBD2
cdr3_aa: CASSLIGLDTDTQYF
cdr3_nt: TGTGCCAGCAGCTTAATCGGACTAGACACAGATACGCAGTATTTT